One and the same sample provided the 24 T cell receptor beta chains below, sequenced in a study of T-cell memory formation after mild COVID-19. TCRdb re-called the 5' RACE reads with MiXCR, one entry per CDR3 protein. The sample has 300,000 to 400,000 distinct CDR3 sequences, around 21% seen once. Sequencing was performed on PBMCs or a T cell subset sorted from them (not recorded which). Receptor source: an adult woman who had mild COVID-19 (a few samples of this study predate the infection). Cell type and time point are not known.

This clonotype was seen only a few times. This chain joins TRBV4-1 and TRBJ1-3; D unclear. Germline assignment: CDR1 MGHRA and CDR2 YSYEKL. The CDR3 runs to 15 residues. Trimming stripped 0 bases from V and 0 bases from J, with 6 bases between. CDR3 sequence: CASSQDLRSGNTIYF. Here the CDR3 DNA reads TGCGCCAGCAGCCAAGATCTCCGCTCTGGAAACACCATATATTTT.

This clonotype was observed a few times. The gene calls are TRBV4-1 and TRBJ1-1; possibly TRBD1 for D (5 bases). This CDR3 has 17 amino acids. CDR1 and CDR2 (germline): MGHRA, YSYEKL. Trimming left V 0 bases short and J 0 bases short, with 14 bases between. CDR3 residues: CASSQDITGTLNTEAFF. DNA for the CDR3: TGCGCCAGCAGCCAAGATATAACCGGGACCCTGAACACTGAAGCTTTCTTT.

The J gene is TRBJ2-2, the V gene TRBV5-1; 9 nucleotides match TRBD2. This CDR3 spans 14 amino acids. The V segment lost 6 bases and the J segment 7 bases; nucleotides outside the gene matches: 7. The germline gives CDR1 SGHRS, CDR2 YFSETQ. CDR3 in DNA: TGCGCCAGCACCCGCGGGGGGGCCGGCGGGGAGCTGTTTTTT. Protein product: CASTRGGAGGELFF.

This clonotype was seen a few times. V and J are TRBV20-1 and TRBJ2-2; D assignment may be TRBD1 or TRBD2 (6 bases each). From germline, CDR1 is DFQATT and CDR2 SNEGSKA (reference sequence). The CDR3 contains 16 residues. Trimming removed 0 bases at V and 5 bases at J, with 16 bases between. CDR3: CSARDGVRGGTGELFF. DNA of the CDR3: TGCAGTGCTAGAGATGGCGTCAGGGGAGGAACCGGGGAGCTGTTTTTT.

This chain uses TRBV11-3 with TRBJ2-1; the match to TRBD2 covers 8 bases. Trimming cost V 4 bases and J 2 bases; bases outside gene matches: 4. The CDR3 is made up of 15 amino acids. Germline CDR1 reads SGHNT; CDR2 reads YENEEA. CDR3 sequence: CASSYSGDTYNEQFF. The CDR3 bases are TGTGCCAGCAGCTATAGCGGGGATACCTACAATGAGCAGTTCTTC.

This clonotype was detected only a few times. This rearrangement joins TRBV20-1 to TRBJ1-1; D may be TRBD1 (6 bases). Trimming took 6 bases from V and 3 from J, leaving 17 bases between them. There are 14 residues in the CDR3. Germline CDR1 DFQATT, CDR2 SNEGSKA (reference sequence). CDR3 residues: CSALIGGGDTEAFF. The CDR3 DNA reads TGCAGTGCCCTGATTGGAGGGGGGGACACTGAAGCTTTCTTT.

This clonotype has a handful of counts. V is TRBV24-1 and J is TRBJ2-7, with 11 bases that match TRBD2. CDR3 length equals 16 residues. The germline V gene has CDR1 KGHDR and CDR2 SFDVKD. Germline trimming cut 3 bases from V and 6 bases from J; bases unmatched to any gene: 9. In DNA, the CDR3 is TGTGCCACCAGTGATCCCAAGACTAGCGGGAAACGCGAGCAGTACTTC. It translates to CATSDPKTSGKREQYF.

The chain's CDR3 is CASSQEFPVADTQYF. The CDR3 nucleotides are TGCGCCAGCAGCCAAGAGTTCCCGGTCGCAGATACGCAGTATTTT. The chain is built from TRBV4-3 and TRBJ2-3; D remains unclear. The V and J ends lost 0 bases and 4 bases respectively, with 11 bases between them. Germline assignment: CDR1 LGHNA and CDR2 YSLEER. The CDR3 is made up of 15 amino acids.

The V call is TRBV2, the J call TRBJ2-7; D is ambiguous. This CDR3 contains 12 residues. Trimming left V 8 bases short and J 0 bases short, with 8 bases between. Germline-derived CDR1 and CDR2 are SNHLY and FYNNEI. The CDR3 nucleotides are TGTGCCAGCTGTCATTTCTCCTACGAGCAGTACTTC. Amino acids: CASCHFSYEQYF. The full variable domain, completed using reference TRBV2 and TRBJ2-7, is EPEVTQTPSHQVTQMGQEVILRCVPISNHLYFYWYRQILGQKVEFLVSFYNNEISEKSEIFDDQFSVERPDGSNFTLKIRSTKLEDSAMYFCASCHFSYEQYFGPGTRLTVT.

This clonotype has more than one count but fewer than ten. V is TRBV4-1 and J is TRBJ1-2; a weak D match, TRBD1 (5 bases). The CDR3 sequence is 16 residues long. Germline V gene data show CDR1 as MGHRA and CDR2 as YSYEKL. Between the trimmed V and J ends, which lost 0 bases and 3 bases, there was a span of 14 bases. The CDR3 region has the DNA TGCGCCAGCAGCCAAGATCACCCGGGGCGAGACTATGGCTACACCTTC. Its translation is CASSQDHPGRDYGYTF.

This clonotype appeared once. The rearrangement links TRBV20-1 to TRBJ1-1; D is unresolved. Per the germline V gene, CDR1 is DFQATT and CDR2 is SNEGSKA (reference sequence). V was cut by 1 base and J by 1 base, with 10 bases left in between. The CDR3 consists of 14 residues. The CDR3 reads CSARGKDTNTEAFF. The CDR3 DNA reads TGCAGTGCTAGAGGCAAAGATACGAACACTGAAGCTTTCTTT.

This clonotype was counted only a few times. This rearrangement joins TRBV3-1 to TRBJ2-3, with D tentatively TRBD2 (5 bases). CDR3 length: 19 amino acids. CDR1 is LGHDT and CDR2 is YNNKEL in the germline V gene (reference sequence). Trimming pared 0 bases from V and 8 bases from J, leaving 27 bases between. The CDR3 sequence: CASSQEGWPESRPGGTQYF. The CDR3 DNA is TGTGCCAGCAGCCAAGAAGGGTGGCCGGAGTCCCGTCCAGGAGGTACGCAGTATTTT.

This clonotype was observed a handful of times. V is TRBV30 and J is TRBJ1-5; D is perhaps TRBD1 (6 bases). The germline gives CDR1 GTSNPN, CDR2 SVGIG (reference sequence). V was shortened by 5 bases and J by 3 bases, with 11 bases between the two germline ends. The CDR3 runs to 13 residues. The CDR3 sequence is CAWAQGVNQPQHF. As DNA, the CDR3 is TGTGCCTGGGCACAGGGAGTCAATCAGCCCCAGCATTTT.

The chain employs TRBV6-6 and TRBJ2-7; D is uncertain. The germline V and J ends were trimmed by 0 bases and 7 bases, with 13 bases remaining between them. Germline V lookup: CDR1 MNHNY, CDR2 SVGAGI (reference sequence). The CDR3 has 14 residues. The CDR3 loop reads CASSYSITAVEQYF. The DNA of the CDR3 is TGTGCCAGCAGTTACTCGATAACAGCCGTGGAGCAGTACTTC.

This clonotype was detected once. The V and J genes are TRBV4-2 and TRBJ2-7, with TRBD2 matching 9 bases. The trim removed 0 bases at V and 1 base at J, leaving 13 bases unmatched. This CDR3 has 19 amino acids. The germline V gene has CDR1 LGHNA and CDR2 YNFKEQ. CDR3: CASSQEAGLAQFESYEQYF. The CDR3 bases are TGTGCCAGCAGCCAAGAGGCGGGACTAGCCCAATTTGAGTCCTACGAGCAGTACTTC.

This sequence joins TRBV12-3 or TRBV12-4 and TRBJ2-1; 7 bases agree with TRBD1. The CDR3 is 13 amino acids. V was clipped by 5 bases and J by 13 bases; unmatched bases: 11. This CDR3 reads CASSKQSDRVQFF. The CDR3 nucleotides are TGTGCCAGCAGTAAACAATCAGACAGGGTTCAGTTCTTC.

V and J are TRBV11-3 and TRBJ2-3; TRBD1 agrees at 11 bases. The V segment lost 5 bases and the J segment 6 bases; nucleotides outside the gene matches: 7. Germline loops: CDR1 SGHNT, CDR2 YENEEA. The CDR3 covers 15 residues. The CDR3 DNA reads TGTGCCAGCAGCCCCCCGGGACAGGGGGTTGATACGCAGTATTTT. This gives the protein CASSPPGQGVDTQYF. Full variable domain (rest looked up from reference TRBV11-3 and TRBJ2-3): EAGVVQSPRYKIIEKKQPVAFWCNPISGHNTLYWYLQNLGQGPELLIRYENEEAVDDSQLPKDRFSAERLKGVDSTLKIQPAELGDSAVYLCASSPPGQGVDTQYFGPGTRLTVL.

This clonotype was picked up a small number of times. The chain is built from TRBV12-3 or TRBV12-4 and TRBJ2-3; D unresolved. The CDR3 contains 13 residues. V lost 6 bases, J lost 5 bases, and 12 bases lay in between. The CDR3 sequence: CASSPPVGDTQYF. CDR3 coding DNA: TGTGCCAGCAGCCCCCCAGTGGGAGATACGCAGTATTTT.

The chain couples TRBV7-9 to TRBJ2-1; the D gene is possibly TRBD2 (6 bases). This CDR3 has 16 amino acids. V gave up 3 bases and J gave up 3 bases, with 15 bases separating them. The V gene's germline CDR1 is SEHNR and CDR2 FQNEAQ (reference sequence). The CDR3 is CASSFARGGVYNEQFF. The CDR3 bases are TGTGCCAGCAGCTTTGCTAGGGGCGGGGTCTACAATGAGCAGTTCTTC. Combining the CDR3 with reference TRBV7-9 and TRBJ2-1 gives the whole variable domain DTGVSQNPRHKITKRGQNVTFRCDPISEHNRLYWYRQTLGQGPEFLTYFQNEAQLEKSRLLSDRFSAERPKGSFSTLEIQRTEQGDSAMYLCASSFARGGVYNEQFFGPGTRLTVL.

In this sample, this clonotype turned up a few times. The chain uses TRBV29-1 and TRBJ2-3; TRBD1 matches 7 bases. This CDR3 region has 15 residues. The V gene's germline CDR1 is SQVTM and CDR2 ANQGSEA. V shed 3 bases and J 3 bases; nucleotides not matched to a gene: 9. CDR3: CSVERQGGFTDTQYF. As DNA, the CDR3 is TGCAGCGTTGAGAGACAGGGTGGTTTTACAGATACGCAGTATTTT.

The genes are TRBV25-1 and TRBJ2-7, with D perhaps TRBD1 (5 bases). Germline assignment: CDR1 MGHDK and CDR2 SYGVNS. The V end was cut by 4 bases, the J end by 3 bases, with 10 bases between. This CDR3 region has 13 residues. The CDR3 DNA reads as TGTGCCAGCAGTGTGGCAGGGCTCTACGAGCAGTACTTC. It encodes CASSVAGLYEQYF.

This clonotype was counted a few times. The CDR3 sequence is CASSSVKGLNTEAFF. Written as DNA, the CDR3 is TGTGCCAGCAGCTCGGTAAAAGGATTGAACACTGAAGCTTTCTTT. V usage is TRBV7-9 and J usage is TRBJ1-1; no reliable D call. V lost 4 bases and J 0 bases, leaving 12 bases between the germline ends. Germline CDR1 and CDR2: SEHNR and FQNEAQ (reference sequence). The CDR3 has 15 amino acids.

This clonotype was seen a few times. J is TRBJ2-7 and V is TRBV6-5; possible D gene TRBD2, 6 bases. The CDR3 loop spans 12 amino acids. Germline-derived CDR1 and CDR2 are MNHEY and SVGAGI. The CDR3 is CACKGSGYEQYF. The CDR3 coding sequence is TGTGCATGTAAGGGTAGCGGCTACGAGCAGTACTTC.

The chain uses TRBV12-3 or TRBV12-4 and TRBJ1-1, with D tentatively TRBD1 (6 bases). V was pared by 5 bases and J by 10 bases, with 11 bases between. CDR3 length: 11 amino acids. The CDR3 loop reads CASSTGLAAFF. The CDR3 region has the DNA TGTGCCAGCAGTACAGGGTTGGCAGCTTTCTTT.